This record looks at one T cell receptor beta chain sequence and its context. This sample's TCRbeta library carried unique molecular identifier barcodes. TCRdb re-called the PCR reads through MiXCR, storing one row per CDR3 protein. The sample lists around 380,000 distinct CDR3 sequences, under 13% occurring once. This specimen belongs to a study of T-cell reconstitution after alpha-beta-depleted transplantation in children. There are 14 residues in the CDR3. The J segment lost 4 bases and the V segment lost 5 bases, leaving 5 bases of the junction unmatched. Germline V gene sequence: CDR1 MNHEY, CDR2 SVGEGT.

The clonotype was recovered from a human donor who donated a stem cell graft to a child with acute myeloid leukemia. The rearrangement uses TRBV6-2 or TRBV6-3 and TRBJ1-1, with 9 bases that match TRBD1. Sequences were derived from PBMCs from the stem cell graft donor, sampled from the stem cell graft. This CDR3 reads CASSRGQGTTEAFF. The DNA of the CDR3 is TGTGCCAGCAGTCGGGGACAGGGAACCACTGAAGCTTTCTTT.